This is a list of T cell receptor beta chains from one sample in a study of T cells in Graves' hyperthyroidism and ophthalmopathy. TCRdb fed the multiplex PCR reads into MiXCR, producing one record per CDR3 protein. The table includes fewer than 600,000 distinct CDR3 sequences, approximately 15% detected once. Sequenced sample: blood. The receptor set was obtained from a woman younger than 35 with Graves' hyperthyroidism. CDR3s leave out the opening cysteine and the closing phenylalanine or tryptophan.

j_gene,v_gene,CDR3aa
TRBJ2-6,TRBV6-1,ASSYGGGTGANVLT
TRBJ2-1,TRBV5-1,ASSLADRADNEQF
TRBJ2-7,TRBV28,ASSFIGGEQY
TRBJ1-1,TRBV5-4,ASSLGRFPKAF
TRBJ2-3,TRBV11-2,ASSERTGADTQY
TRBJ2-3,TRBV10-1,ASSQREVGDTQY
TRBJ2-5,TRBV12-3/TRBV12-4,ASSYLPGLAGGPAETQY
TRBJ2-1,TRBV4-1,ASSQEGLAGEDEQF
TRBJ2-3,TRBV6-5,ASSYVTSVVDTQY
TRBJ2-1,TRBV3-1,ASSQDEAAGEQF